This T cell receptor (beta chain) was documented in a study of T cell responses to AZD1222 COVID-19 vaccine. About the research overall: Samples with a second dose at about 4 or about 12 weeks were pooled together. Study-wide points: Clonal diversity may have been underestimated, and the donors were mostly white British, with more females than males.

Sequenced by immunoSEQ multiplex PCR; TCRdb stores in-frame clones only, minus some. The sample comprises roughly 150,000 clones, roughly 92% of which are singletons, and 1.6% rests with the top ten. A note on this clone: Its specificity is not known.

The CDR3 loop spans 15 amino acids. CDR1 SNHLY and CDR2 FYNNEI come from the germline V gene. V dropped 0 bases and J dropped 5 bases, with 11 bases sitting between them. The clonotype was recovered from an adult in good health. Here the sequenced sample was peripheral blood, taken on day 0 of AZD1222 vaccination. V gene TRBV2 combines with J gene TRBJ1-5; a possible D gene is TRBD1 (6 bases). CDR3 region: CASSEALQGHQPQHF. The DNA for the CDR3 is TGTGCCAGCAGTGAAGCGCTACAGGGTCATCAGCCCCAGCATTTT. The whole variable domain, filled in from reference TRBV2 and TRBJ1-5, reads EPEVTQTPSHQVTQMGQEVILRCVPISNHLYFYWYRQILGQKVEFLVSFYNNEISEKSEIFDDQFSVERPDGSNFTLKIRSTKLEDSAMYFCASSEALQGHQPQHFGDGTRLSIL.